A single sample is the source of the 16 T cell receptor beta chains below, sequenced in a study of metastatic and nonmetastatic thyroid tumors (TCRdb year 2020). The library was produced with PCR. TCRdb shows the sequencer as Illumina HiSeq 4000. The public reads were reanalyzed by TCRdb: fastp trimming at Q25, MiXCR alignment, in-frame beta chains only. Recorded for this sample are thousands of clones; about 33% of them occurred a single time. The top ten clones comprise more than 20% of the sample. No patient had received any treatment before thyroid surgery. Sequences were obtained from adjacent normal tissue. These receptors all stem from a female donor with papillary thyroid cancer or a benign thyroid nodule (not recorded which). Some clones in this sample may be carry-over from other donors' samples.

This clone was observed a few times. The V call is TRBV12-3 or TRBV12-4, the J call TRBJ2-7; TRBD1 matches at 8 bases. This CDR3 region has 17 residues. J lost 3 bases, V lost 7 bases, and 17 bases had no gene match. The CDR3 region is CASTRIRGQGILYEQYF. The CDR3 DNA follows: TGTGCCAGCACTCGGATCAGGGGGCAAGGGATTCTCTACGAGCAGTACTTC.

CDR3 coding DNA: TGTGCCAGCAGTGCGGGACAGGGCAAAGAGACCCAGTACTTC. This codes for CASSAGQGKETQYF. The chain employs TRBV12-3 or TRBV12-4 and TRBJ2-5, with TRBD1 matching 9 bases. V shed 5 bases, J shed 3 bases, and the junction held 4 bases outside the gene matches. The CDR3 totals 14 residues.

This clone is deemed large. The chain employs TRBV19 and TRBJ1-2, with 9 bases that match TRBD1. After removal of 10 bases from V and 8 bases from J, the junction contained 11 bases not matched to a gene. This CDR3 has 13 residues. Germline lookup yields CDR1 LNHDA and CDR2 SQIVND (reference sequence). The CDR3 sequence is CATPDRGGYGYTF. The CDR3 bases are TGTGCCACCCCGGACAGGGGAGGATACGGCTACACCTTC.

This clone was recorded only once. The conserved phenylalanine or tryptophan is not found at the CDR3 terminus, so this likely reflects a read error. Because the CDR3's place on the DNA is in doubt, the DNA is left out and the CDR3 is given as listed by TCRdb. J is TRBJ1-1 and V is TRBV27; the DNA was not used to check the table's D call, TRBD1. The CDR3 has 13 amino acids, counting both end residues. Germline CDR1 reads MNHEY; CDR2 reads SMNVEV (reference sequence). CDR3 sequence: CASTWTGDTEAVL.

V is TRBV20-1 and J is TRBJ2-1, with 10 bases aligning to TRBD2. The junction had 13 bases not matched to a gene; V was cut back by 7 bases and J by 7 bases. From germline, CDR1 is DFQATT and CDR2 SNEGSKA (reference sequence). The CDR3 has 15 amino acids. In nucleotides, the CDR3 is TGCAGTGTTACCCCCGGGACTAGCGTTGGGAATGAGCAGTTCTTC. It translates to CSVTPGTSVGNEQFF.

Worth noting for this clone: An end of the junction differs from the germline gene, which may be a read error. This sequence joins TRBV7-1 and TRBJ2-1, with D unclear. TRBV7-1 is identified as an open reading frame with a role that is uncertain. This CDR3 has 19 amino acids. CDR3: CASSSVVIGGLSGYNEQFF. CDR3 sequence (DNA): TGTGCCAGCAGCTCCGTCGTAATCGGTGGGCTCTCGGGCTACAATGAACAGTTCTTC.

This chain uses TRBV20-1 with TRBJ2-7; the D gene is possibly TRBD2 (6 bases). V lost 3 bases to trimming and J lost 6 bases, with 12 bases between them. The CDR3 is 12 residues long. Germline loops: CDR1 DFQATT, CDR2 SNEGSKA (reference sequence). CDR3 region: CSASGSRFEQYF. The CDR3 DNA sequence: TGCAGTGCTAGCGGGAGTAGGTTCGAGCAGTACTTC.

This rearrangement joins TRBV11-3 to TRBJ2-1; D is ambiguous. Germline CDR1 is SGHNT and CDR2 is YENEEA. The CDR3 consists of 16 residues. V was cut by 7 bases and J by 0 bases, with 16 bases left in between. Written as DNA, the CDR3 is TGTGCCAGCACCATATCGGACGCGAGCTCCTACAATGAGCAGTTCTTC. It translates to CASTISDASSYNEQFF.

The chain recombines TRBV20-1 with TRBJ2-1; 13 bases fit TRBD2. The CDR3 sequence is 15 residues long. Germline loops: CDR1 DFQATT, CDR2 SNEGSKA (reference sequence). J gave up 7 bases and V 0 bases, and 3 bases lay outside the gene matches. For the CDR3, the DNA is TGCAGTGCTAGAGACCCGGGACTAGCGGGAAATGAGCAGTTCTTC. Protein: CSARDPGLAGNEQFF.

This clone was observed a handful of times. The rearrangement uses TRBV10-2 and TRBJ2-7; 9 bases fit TRBD2. The CDR3 consists of 14 residues. Germline V CDR1 and CDR2: WSHSY, SAAADI. Trimming removed 3 bases from V and 7 bases from J; junction bases left unmatched: 7. CDR3 region: CASSDIAGAPEQYF. The DNA of the CDR3 is TGCGCCAGCAGTGACATAGCGGGAGCCCCGGAGCAGTACTTC.

The gene calls are TRBV7-8 and TRBJ1-2, with 10 bases that match TRBD1. The CDR3 sequence is 17 residues long. Germline lookup yields CDR1 SGHVS and CDR2 FQNEAQ. The J segment lost 4 bases and the V segment lost 5 bases, leaving 13 bases of the junction unmatched. Here the CDR3 DNA reads TGTGCCAGCAGCCCCCGTCTGGCGGACAGGGGGACCTATGGCTACACCTTC. Translated, it gives CASSPRLADRGTYGYTF.

The gene calls are TRBV6-1 and TRBJ1-1; TRBD1 is a possible D gene (5 bases). Trimming removed 7 bases from V and 0 bases from J, with 9 bases in between. The CDR3 loop spans 13 amino acids. CDR1 and CDR2 from the germline V gene are MNHNS and SASEGT. The CDR3 sequence is CASTTAMNTEAFF. DNA of the CDR3: TGTGCCAGCACGACAGCAATGAACACTGAAGCTTTCTTT.

The rearrangement joins TRBV19 to TRBJ1-1, with D perhaps TRBD1 (5 bases). The CDR3 contains 13 residues. V lost 4 bases, J lost 0 bases, and 6 bases lay in between. In germline, CDR1 is LNHDA, CDR2 SQIVND (reference sequence). Here the CDR3 reads CASSRGMNTEAFF. In DNA form, the CDR3 reads TGTGCCAGTAGTAGGGGGATGAACACTGAAGCTTTCTTT.

This clone turned up a few times. The chain carries TRBV6-5 and TRBJ2-7; 9 bases agree with TRBD2. There are 18 residues in the CDR3. Trimming removed 4 bases from V and 4 bases from J; junction bases left unmatched: 17. The germline V gene encodes CDR1 MNHEY and CDR2 SVGAGI. As DNA, the CDR3 is TGTGCCAGCAGTTCCGGGCGGCTGGTGGGACTAGCTTCATACGAGCAGTACTTC. Translating it yields CASSSGRLVGLASYEQYF.

This clone has a single count. The chain couples TRBV4-1 to TRBJ1-4; 8 bases fit TRBD1. Trimming took 2 bases from V and 7 from J; bases not matched to a gene: 3. The CDR3 covers 14 residues. CDR1 and CDR2 from the germline V gene are MGHRA and YSYEKL. CDR3: CASSQQGAGEKLFF. CDR3 DNA sequence: TGCGCCAGCAGCCAACAGGGGGCGGGTGAAAAACTGTTTTTT.

This clone was observed a few times. V gene TRBV6-1 combines with J gene TRBJ2-1, with D possibly being TRBD1 or TRBD2 (6 bases each). The CDR3 runs 13 residues. Germline CDR1 is MNHNS and CDR2 is SASEGT. The ends were cut back, 5 bases at V and 6 bases at J, with 11 bases in the middle. CDR3 DNA: TGTGCCAGCAGTCTGGGGGGCTCCAATGAGCAGTTCTTC. This translates into CASSLGGSNEQFF.